This T cell receptor beta chain was sequenced during a study of shared clonotypes between healthy human individuals. Study-wide results and limits: When compared with the clonotypes that were shared by all four sorted-subset donors, the non-shared clonotypes turned out to have lower generation probabilities.

TCRdb keeps only in-frame clones here, not all; method: immunoSEQ multiplex PCR. The data show about 1.9 million clones, with over 85% seen just once and about 1.7% held by the top ten. Per germline, CDR1 MDHEN and CDR2 SYDVKM. The CDR3 is 12 residues long. V was clipped by 6 bases and J by 11 bases; unmatched bases: 5. In this sample, this clone turned up a few times. Antigen unknown. CD8 cells classed as naive were CD45RO-negative and positively selected for CCR7, excluding terminally differentiated effector memory CD45RA+ cells. The origin of this receptor is a man between 18 and 29 years old in good health. Some clones in this sample may be carry-over from other donors' samples. This chain connects TRBV28 to TRBJ2-2; 8 bases agree with TRBD1. Sequencing input: naive CD8+ T cells from PBMCs. The CDR3 loop reads CASRARGHELFF. The DNA for the CDR3 is TGTGCCAGCAGGGCCAGGGGGCATGAGCTGTTTTTT.